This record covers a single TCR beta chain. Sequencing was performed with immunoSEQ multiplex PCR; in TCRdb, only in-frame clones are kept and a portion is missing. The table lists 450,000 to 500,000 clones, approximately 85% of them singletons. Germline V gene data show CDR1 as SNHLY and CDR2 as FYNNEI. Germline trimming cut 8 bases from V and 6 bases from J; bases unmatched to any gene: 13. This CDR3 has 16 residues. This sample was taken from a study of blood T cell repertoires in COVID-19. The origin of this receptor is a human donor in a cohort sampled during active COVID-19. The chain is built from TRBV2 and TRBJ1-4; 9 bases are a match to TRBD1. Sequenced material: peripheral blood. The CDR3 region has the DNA TGTGCCAGCCTTGACAGGGGGTTGAGGGGTTATGAAAAACTGTTTTTT. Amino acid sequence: CASLDRGLRGYEKLFF.